This T cell receptor beta chain was obtained from a study of blood T cell repertoires in COVID-19. Study background: Acute and convalescent COVID-19 specimens originated in the United States, Italy and Spain. PBMCs, B-cell-depleted T cells, or T cells were the source of the cDNA or gDNA that made up the material.

About this clone: One end of the junction varies from germline; a read error may be responsible.

Germline CDR1 reads SGHKS; CDR2 reads YYEKEE (reference sequence). This CDR3 spans 14 amino acids. As originally analysed: Cell counts per sample came from amplifying reference gene primers. Some clones are missing from TCRdb's copy, which holds only in-frame ones; the method was immunoSEQ multiplex PCR. V and J calls and clone size are given by that table; D and trimming were obtained from the DNA. The sample has over 100,000 clones, approximately 86% seen once. While infection was still active, Seattle patients were enrolled and then followed longitudinally. Material: peripheral blood. The chain carries TRBV5-5 and TRBJ1-2; D is ambiguous. The sequence was obtained from a woman in her sixties or seventies with COVID-19, enrolled during active disease. CDR3 in DNA: TGTGCCAGCAGCTTAGGTGGAGTTTCGGCATTACTATTCTTC. The encoded protein is CASSLGGVSALLFF.